The 18 T cell receptor beta chains below come from one sample, sequenced in a study of blood T cell repertoires in COVID-19. Clones were read by immunoSEQ multiplex PCR, and TCRdb kept only the in-frame ones, dropping some. The sample has over 100,000 clones, over 60% seen once. Sample: peripheral blood. Source of these receptors: a human donor in a cohort sampled during active or convalescent COVID-19.

The V call is TRBV7-2, the J call TRBJ2-6, with a weak D call TRBD1 (7 bases). The germline gives CDR1 SGHTA, CDR2 FQGNSA. V was pared by 3 bases and J by 0 bases, with 12 bases between. The CDR3 is 17 residues long. Here the CDR3 DNA reads TGTGCCAGCAGCTTGGCAGGGGGGAGCTCTGGGGCCAACGTCCTGACTTTC. It translates to CASSLAGGSSGANVLTF.

As DNA, the CDR3 is TGTGCCAGCTTCGAACAGGGAAACTATGGCTACACCTTC. Protein product: CASFEQGNYGYTF. The V gene is TRBV28, the J gene TRBJ1-2, with D tentatively TRBD1 (6 bases). CDR3 size: 13 residues. V was shortened by 8 bases and J by 2 bases, with 12 bases between the two germline ends. Looked up from germline, CDR1 is MDHEN and CDR2 is SYDVKM.

This chain joins TRBV28 and TRBJ2-1, with TRBD2 matching over 10 bases. J gave up 1 base and V 7 bases, and 7 bases lay outside the gene matches. This CDR3 has 16 amino acids. Germline CDR1 MDHEN, CDR2 SYDVKM. CDR3 DNA sequence: TGTGCCAGCACCCCTTCTAGCGGGGGTTCCTACAATGAGCAGTTCTTC. Translation gives CASTPSSGGSYNEQFF.

This clone was detected only a few times. The V and J genes are TRBV29-1 and TRBJ2-3; 8 bases line up with TRBD1. The CDR3 runs to 14 residues. J was trimmed by 2 bases and V by 4 bases; bases with no gene match: 5. The germline V gene has CDR1 SQVTM and CDR2 ANQGSEA. CDR3 protein: CSVVKTGVTDTQYF. The CDR3 DNA follows: TGCAGCGTTGTAAAGACAGGGGTCACAGATACGCAGTATTTT.

This clone was seen a few times. The rearrangement uses TRBV6-6 and TRBJ1-5, with D possibly matching TRBD1 (6 bases). The germline CDR1 and CDR2 sequences are MNHNY and SVGAGI (reference sequence). Between the trimmed V and J ends, which lost 6 bases and 12 bases, there was a span of 12 bases. The CDR3 loop spans 11 amino acids. The CDR3 sequence: CASSDGGHQHF. The CDR3 region has the DNA TGTGCCAGCAGCGACGGGGGGCACCAGCATTTT.

This rearrangement joins TRBV10-1 to TRBJ2-7, with D maybe TRBD1 (5 bases). The V gene lost 3 bases and the J gene lost 0 bases, with 15 bases spanning the gap. The CDR3 runs 16 residues. CDR1 and CDR2 from the germline V gene are WNHNN and SYGVQD (reference sequence). DNA of the CDR3: TGCGCCAGCAGTGAAGGTTCGGCAGGGCGCTCCTACGAGCAGTACTTC. Protein sequence: CASSEGSAGRSYEQYF.

This chain connects TRBV7-3 to TRBJ2-1; 12 bases line up with TRBD2. Germline values: CDR1 SGHTA, CDR2 FQGTGA. J was trimmed by 5 bases and V by 3 bases; bases with no gene match: 11. The CDR3 length is 18 residues. The CDR3 coding sequence is TGTGCCAGCAGCTTCATGACTAGCGGGAGACCCCTCAACAATGAGCAGTTCTTC. Translating gives CASSFMTSGRPLNNEQFF. The whole variable domain, remainder taken from reference TRBV7-3 and TRBJ2-1, is GAGVSQTPSNKVTEKGKYVELRCDPISGHTALYWYRQSLGQGPEFLIYFQGTGAADDSGLPNDRFFAVRPEGSVSTLKIQRTERGDSAVYLCASSFMTSGRPLNNEQFFGPGTRLTVL.

The chain employs TRBV10-3 and TRBJ2-2, with D unresolved. V lost 7 bases and J lost 8, with 8 bases in between. Germline V gene lookup returns CDR1 ENHRY and CDR2 SYGVKD. This CDR3 has 11 residues. The CDR3 DNA reads TGTGCCATCAAAGGAGAGGGGGAGCTGTTTTTT. This sequence encodes CAIKGEGELFF.

V and J are TRBV19 and TRBJ2-5; the match to TRBD2 covers 7 bases. The germline CDR1 and CDR2 sequences are LNHDA and SQIVND (reference sequence). CDR3 length: 14 residues. The trim removed 7 bases at V and 5 bases at J, leaving 10 bases unmatched. The chain's CDR3 is CASTPGLPAETQYF. The CDR3, as DNA: TGTGCCAGTACTCCGGGACTACCCGCCGAGACCCAGTACTTC.

The genes are TRBV6-6 and TRBJ1-1; 7 bases fit TRBD1. The germline gives CDR1 MNHNY, CDR2 SVGAGI (reference sequence). V lost 2 bases to trimming and J lost 7 bases; unmatched junction nucleotides: 7. The length of the CDR3 is 14 residues. The CDR3 nucleotides are TGTGCCAGCAGTTACAGGGGACAGCAATTTGAAGCTTTCTTT. Translated: CASSYRGQQFEAFF.

This clone has more than one count but fewer than ten. CDR3 region: CASSLLVKNEQYF. CDR3 coding DNA: TGTGCCAGCAGCTTATTAGTGAAGAACGAGCAGTACTTC. This chain uses TRBV7-9 with TRBJ2-7; D unclear. Per germline, CDR1 SEHNR and CDR2 FQNEAQ (reference sequence). CDR3 length equals 13 residues. V was shortened by 2 bases and J by 5 bases, with 10 bases between the two germline ends. Drawing the rest from reference TRBV7-9 and TRBJ2-7, the complete variable domain is DTGVSQNPRHKITKRGQNVTFRCDPISEHNRLYWYRQTLGQGPEFLTYFQNEAQLEKSRLLSDRFSAERPKGSFSTLEIQRTEQGDSAMYLCASSLLVKNEQYFGPGTRLTVT.

The gene calls are TRBV24-1 and TRBJ1-2; 9 positions match TRBD1. V shed 7 bases and J 6 bases; nucleotides not matched to a gene: 5. The germline V gene has CDR1 KGHDR and CDR2 SFDVKD. The CDR3 totals 13 residues. CDR3 sequence (DNA): TGTGCCACCAGGGACAGGACAGGGGATGGCTACACCTTC. Translating gives CATRDRTGDGYTF.

The V gene is TRBV18, the J gene TRBJ2-7; a weak D match, TRBD1 (7 bases). Trimming stripped 3 bases from V and 5 bases from J, with 17 bases between. This CDR3 is 15 amino acids long. Germline assignment: CDR1 KGHSH and CDR2 LQKENI. The CDR3 is CASSPQGGPGNEQYF. Written as DNA, the CDR3 is TGTGCCAGCTCACCCCAGGGGGGACCTGGGAACGAGCAGTACTTC.

V usage is TRBV21-1 and J usage is TRBJ1-4. TRBV21-1 is assigned pseudogene status. This CDR3 comprises 15 residues. The CDR3 is CASSKRGLPNEKLFF. The CDR3 DNA sequence: TGTGCCAGCAGCAAACGCGGGTTGCCTAATGAAAAACTGTTTTTT.

The chain couples TRBV18 to TRBJ2-1; TRBD2 matches at 10 bases. V lost 5 bases and J lost 9; bases outside the gene matches: 4. The CDR3 is made up of 13 amino acids. CDR1 is KGHSH and CDR2 is LQKENI in the germline V gene. The CDR3 coding sequence is TGTGCCAGCTCAGGGACTAGCGCTGGTGAGCAGTTCTTC. Translated: CASSGTSAGEQFF.

The rearrangement uses TRBV19 and TRBJ2-5; perhaps TRBD1 as D (5 bases). Between the trimmed V and J ends, which lost 5 bases and 2 bases, there was a span of 15 bases. This CDR3 is built from 15 residues. Germline CDR1 LNHDA, CDR2 SQIVND (reference sequence). CDR3 DNA: TGTGCCAGTAGTTTAACAGGTACATCACAAGAGACCCAGTACTTC. It codes for CASSLTGTSQETQYF.

This sequence joins TRBV10-1 and TRBJ2-7; 10 bases map to TRBD1. CDR3 length equals 15 residues. Per germline, CDR1 WNHNN and CDR2 SYGVQD (reference sequence). Germline trimming cut 3 bases from V and 2 bases from J; bases unmatched to any gene: 4. The CDR3 is CASSDNGTGAYEQYF. The CDR3 region has the DNA TGCGCCAGCAGTGATAATGGGACAGGGGCCTACGAGCAGTACTTC.

This clone was recorded many times. The V gene is TRBV10-2, the J gene TRBJ2-1; the match to TRBD1 covers 8 bases. Germline loops: CDR1 WSHSY, CDR2 SAAADI. The CDR3 contains 13 residues. Trimming at V came to 7 bases and at J to 2 bases, leaving 1 base not matched to a gene. CDR3 nucleotides: TGCGCCAGCACCAGGGGGCCCTACAATGAGCAGTTCTTC. The encoded protein is CASTRGPYNEQFF.